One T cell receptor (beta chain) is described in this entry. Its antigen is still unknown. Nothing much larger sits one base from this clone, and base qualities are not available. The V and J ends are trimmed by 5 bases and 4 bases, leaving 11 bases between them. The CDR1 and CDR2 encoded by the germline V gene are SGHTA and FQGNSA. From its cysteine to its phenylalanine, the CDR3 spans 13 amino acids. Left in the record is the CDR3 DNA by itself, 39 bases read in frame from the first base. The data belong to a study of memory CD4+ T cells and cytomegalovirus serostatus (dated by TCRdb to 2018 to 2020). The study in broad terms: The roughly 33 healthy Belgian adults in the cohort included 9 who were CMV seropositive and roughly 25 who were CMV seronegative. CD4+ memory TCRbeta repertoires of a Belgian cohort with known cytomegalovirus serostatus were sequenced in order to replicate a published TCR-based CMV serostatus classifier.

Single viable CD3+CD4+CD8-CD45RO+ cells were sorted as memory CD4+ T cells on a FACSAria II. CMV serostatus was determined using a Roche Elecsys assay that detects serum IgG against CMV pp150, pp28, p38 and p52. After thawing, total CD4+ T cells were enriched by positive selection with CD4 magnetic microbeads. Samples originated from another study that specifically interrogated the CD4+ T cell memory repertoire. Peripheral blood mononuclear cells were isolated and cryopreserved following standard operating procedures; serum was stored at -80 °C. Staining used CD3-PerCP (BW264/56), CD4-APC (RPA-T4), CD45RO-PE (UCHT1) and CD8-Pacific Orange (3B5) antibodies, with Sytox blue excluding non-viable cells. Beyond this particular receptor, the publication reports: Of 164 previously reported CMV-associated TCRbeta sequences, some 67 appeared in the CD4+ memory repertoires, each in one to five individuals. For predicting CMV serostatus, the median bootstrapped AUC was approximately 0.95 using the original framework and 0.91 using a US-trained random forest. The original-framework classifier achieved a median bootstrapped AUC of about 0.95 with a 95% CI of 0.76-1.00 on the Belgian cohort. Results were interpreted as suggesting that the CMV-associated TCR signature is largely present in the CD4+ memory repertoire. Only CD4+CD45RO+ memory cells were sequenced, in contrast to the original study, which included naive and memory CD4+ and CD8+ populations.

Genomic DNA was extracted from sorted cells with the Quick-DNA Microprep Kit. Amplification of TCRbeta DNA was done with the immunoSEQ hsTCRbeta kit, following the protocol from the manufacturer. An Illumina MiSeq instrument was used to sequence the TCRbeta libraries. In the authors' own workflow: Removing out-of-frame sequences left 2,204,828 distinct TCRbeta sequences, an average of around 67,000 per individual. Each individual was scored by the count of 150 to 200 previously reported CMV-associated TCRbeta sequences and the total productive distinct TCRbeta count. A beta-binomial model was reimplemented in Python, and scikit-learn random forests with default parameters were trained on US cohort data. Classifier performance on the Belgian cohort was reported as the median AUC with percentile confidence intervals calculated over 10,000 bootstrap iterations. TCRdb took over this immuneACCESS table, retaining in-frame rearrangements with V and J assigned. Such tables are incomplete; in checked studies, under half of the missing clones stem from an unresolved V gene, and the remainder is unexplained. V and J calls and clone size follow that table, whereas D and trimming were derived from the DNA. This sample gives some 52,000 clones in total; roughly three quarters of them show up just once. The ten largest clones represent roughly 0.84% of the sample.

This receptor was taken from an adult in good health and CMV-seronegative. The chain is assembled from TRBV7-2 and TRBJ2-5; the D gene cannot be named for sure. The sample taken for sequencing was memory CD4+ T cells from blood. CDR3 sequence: CASSPRERETQYF. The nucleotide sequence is TGTGCCAGCAGCCCTAGAGAGCGAGAGACCCAGTACTTC.